This record concerns one T cell receptor beta chain sequence. This clone has just a few counts. The clone's antigen remains unknown. The record has no base qualities; no much larger clone is one base away. Each collaborating institution followed its own protocols to collect whole blood in K2EDTA tubes. For TCRbeta analysis, collaborators shipped samples as frozen whole blood, isolated PBMCs, or DNA extracted from either of those sample types. This entry comes from a study of blood T cell repertoires in COVID-19 (TCRdb year 2020). Background on the whole study: Samples from collaborators originated in the United States, Italy and Spain and spanned both the acute and convalescent phases of COVID-19. Deeply sampled blood TCRbeta repertoires from subjects exposed to, actively infected with, or recovered from COVID-19 were included in the dataset. A freely available public database, intended as a resource for researchers studying the immune response to SARS-CoV-2, is where the repertoires were released. The prospective study material was composed of cDNA or gDNA derived from T cells, B-cell-depleted T cells, or PBMCs. The samples were drawn from the first 160 participants of the ongoing ImmuneRACE study and from 1,200 or so subjects provided by 6 global collaborators. Where HLA class I and class II types were available, the types were taken from metadata supplied by the sample provider, not from assay-based typing. Nearly every sample came with metadata listing a de-identified subject ID, COVID-19 status, age in years and sex.

The CDR3 holds 13 amino acids from the cysteine to the phenylalanine. Solely the CDR3 DNA is kept, with 39 bases framed from the first base. Reading the germline V gene gives CDR1 SNHLY and CDR2 FYNNEI. V is reduced by 6 bases and J by 7 bases, leaving a spacing of 10 bases between them. TCRbeta CDR3 regions were amplified from genomic DNA by means of the immunoSEQ Assay, a bias-controlled multiplex PCR. As for how the authors treated the data: Within the assay, amplification of reference gene primers was used to estimate how many nucleated cells each sample contained. To quantify the absolute abundance of each unique TCRbeta CDR3 rearrangement, sequence reads were collapsed and filtered. Productive Simpson clonality was computed per sample as the square root of Simpson's diversity index over productive rearrangements. TCRdb stores this immuneACCESS table with in-frame sequences only. Part of the clones is absent; in the studies checked, under half of the shortfall reflects unresolved V genes, and no reason is known for the rest. V and J calls and clone size are copied from that table; D and trimming were computed from the DNA. This sample has around 500,000 clones in its table, and approximately 83% of those were observed once. The ten largest account for 3.2% of the sample.

Broad study findings and their caveats: Clinical and demographic metadata were provided uncurated, with the amount varying by source and participant.

Input material: peripheral blood. The clonotype comes from a human donor in a cohort sampled during active COVID-19. The rearranged segments are TRBV2 and TRBJ1-6; no D segment can be confidently identified. The CDR3 protein sequence reads: CASRVPLNSPLHF. The DNA sequence is given as TGTGCCAGCAGGGTACCTCTAAATTCACCCCTCCACTTT.